Below, 7 T cell receptor beta chains from the same sample are listed, as sequenced in a study of blood T cells in healthy people across ages. Through a sample-barcoded 5' primer and a J-beta primer mix, a second PCR was run for roughly 7 to 11 cycles. MiXCR, applied by TCRdb to the 5' RACE reads, yields one record per CDR3 protein. The data contain fewer than 1,200,000 distinct CDR3 sequences, around 25% of them singletons. Separately, the same data were catalogued under a study of T cells of mothers and their children.

The specimen sequenced was blood. These receptors came from a girl aged 2 to 10 in good health.

A few counts support this clonotype. The V and J genes are TRBV29-1 and TRBJ2-5; D could derive from TRBD1 or TRBD2 (6 bases each). From germline, CDR1 is SQVTM and CDR2 ANQGSEA. CDR3 length: 12 residues. The V end lost 0 bases, the J end lost 11 bases, and 13 bases lay between the germline ends. Here the CDR3 DNA reads TGCAGCGTTGAAGACGGGGGACAAGAGCAGTACTTC. Translating gives CSVEDGGQEQYF.

This clonotype was recorded a few times. The chain employs TRBV10-3 and TRBJ2-1, with 9 bases aligning to TRBD1. The better agreement between TRBJ2-7 and the DNA end casts doubt on the J call. The germline V gene encodes CDR1 ENHRY and CDR2 SYGVKD. The CDR3 is made up of 15 amino acids. For the CDR3, the DNA is TGTGCCATCAGTGAGCCCGGACAGGGGACTTACGAGCAGTACTTC. Its translation: CAISEPGQGTYEQYF.

The J gene is TRBJ2-5, the V gene TRBV27; TRBD2 is a possible D gene (6 bases). This CDR3 has 15 residues. Germline V gene sequence: CDR1 MNHEY, CDR2 SMNVEV (reference sequence). Trimming took off 6 bases at V and 5 bases at J, with 19 bases between the two ends. The CDR3 protein is CASSITLEGSETQYF. The CDR3 nucleotides read TGTGCCAGCAGCATCACCCTGGAGGGAAGTGAGACCCAGTACTTC.

This clonotype was seen only a few times. The V and J genes are TRBV27 and TRBJ2-7; the D gene is possibly TRBD1 (6 bases). The CDR3 spans 14 residues. Trimming removed 3 bases at V and 1 base at J, with 10 bases between. CDR1 and CDR2 from the germline V gene are MNHEY and SMNVEV (reference sequence). CDR3 sequence (DNA): TGTGCCAGCAGTTTTCAGGGGATGTCCTACGAGCAGTACTTC. This codes for CASSFQGMSYEQYF.

This clonotype was seen a handful of times. The rearrangement joins TRBV7-2 to TRBJ1-5, with D uncertain. Germline V gives CDR1 SGHTA, CDR2 FQGNSA. The germline V and J ends were trimmed by 6 bases and 2 bases, with 11 bases remaining between them. The length of the CDR3 is 14 residues. In DNA, the CDR3 is TGTGCCAGCAGTACTTTCGGTGGCAATCAGCCCCAGCATTTT. Amino acids: CASSTFGGNQPQHF.

This rearrangement joins TRBV20-1 to TRBJ2-7; D is possibly TRBD2 (6 bases). In germline, CDR1 is DFQATT, CDR2 SNEGSKA (reference sequence). V was trimmed by 2 bases and J by 0 bases, leaving 14 bases between them. The CDR3 is made up of 15 amino acids. This chain's CDR3 is CSARSWDSPSYEQYF. Written as DNA, the CDR3 is TGCAGTGCTAGATCATGGGACTCCCCCTCCTACGAGCAGTACTTC.

This rearrangement joins TRBV6-6 to TRBJ2-7; D is possibly TRBD2 (6 bases). The germline V gene has CDR1 MNHNY and CDR2 SVGAGI (reference sequence). The V and J ends lost 10 bases and 2 bases respectively, with 15 bases between them. The CDR3 is 13 amino acids. The CDR3 bases are TGTGCCACCCTCTGGGAGGCCCCCTACGAGCAGTACTTC. As protein: CATLWEAPYEQYF.